This note documents a single T cell receptor beta chain sequence. Antigen: not known. The data stem from a study of cytomegalovirus exposure and HLA in healthy donors. Findings of the study overall: In a later analysis, common viral pathogens appeared linked to several of the most significant clusters. The dataset shows that most TCR sequences were rare, while some public TCRs occurred in many donors. Altogether, some 170 TCR beta chains were recorded as cytomegalovirus-associated. It was assumed in the presence/absence analyses that sequencing depth was roughly uniform across donors.

PCR employed 60 Vbeta and 13 Jbeta primers. The repertoire was sequenced with immunoSEQ multiplex PCR; TCRdb's copy has only in-frame clones and lacks some. The table shows 80,000 or so clones, with about three quarters occurring only once. The germline CDR1 and CDR2 sequences are LGHNA and YSLEER. This CDR3 region has 15 residues. V was pared by 3 bases and J by 6 bases, with 14 bases between. The TCR sequence derives from a man between 40 and 49 years old in good health and CMV-seronegative. The specimen sequenced was PBMCs. The chain employs TRBV4-3 and TRBJ1-4, with D possibly being TRBD1 (6 bases). This CDR3 reads CASSQMAGEYEKLFF. Written as DNA, the CDR3 is TGCGCCAGCAGCCAGATGGCAGGGGAGTATGAAAAACTGTTTTTT.